This T cell receptor beta chain was identified during a study of cytomegalovirus exposure and HLA in healthy donors. As for the study in general: HLA-typed donors contributed around 88 million unique TCRs, which were held in an early data release.

The PCR was carried out with 60 Vbeta primers and 13 Jbeta primers. The protocol was immunoSEQ multiplex PCR, while the TCRdb copy is restricted to in-frame clones and leaves out a portion. Of 100,000 to 150,000 clones in the sample, less than 85% were seen once. As for this clone: Its antigen is still unknown.

V lost 2 bases, J lost 3 bases, and 4 bases stayed unmatched. The germline V gene has CDR1 SGHTA and CDR2 FQGTGA. The CDR3 runs to 15 residues. Findings of the study overall: Some V segments could not be told apart, so they were left out, TRBV6-2 and TRBV6-3 among them. Reportedly, diagnosis of cytomegalovirus status by the classifier showed high specificity and sensitivity. CMV serostatus was the only immune exposure information that was available.

The sequence came from a woman between 40 and 50 years old in good health and CMV-seropositive. The source material was PBMCs. J is TRBJ2-3 and V is TRBV7-3, with TRBD2 matching 8 bases. CDR3 protein: CASSLAGRATDTQYF. The CDR3 DNA reads as TGTGCCAGCAGCTTAGCCGGGAGGGCTACAGATACGCAGTATTTT.